These 26 T cell receptor beta chains share one sample of origin, sequenced in a study of blood T cell repertoires in COVID-19. The repertoire was sequenced with immunoSEQ multiplex PCR; TCRdb's copy has only in-frame clones and lacks some. The data show some 250,000 clones, with around 86% seen just once and around 2.8% held by the top ten. The material sequenced was peripheral blood. These receptors all come from a woman in her 30s who had recovered from COVID-19.

This clone appeared a single time. This chain uses TRBV29-1 with TRBJ2-1; perhaps TRBD2 as D (6 bases). The ends were cut back, 6 bases at V and 1 base at J, with 13 bases in the middle. Germline V gene sequence: CDR1 SQVTM, CDR2 ANQGSEA. This CDR3 is built from 14 residues. In DNA form, the CDR3 reads TGCAGCGTCCGCCCACGGGGGTCCTACAATGAGCAGTTCTTC. This gives the protein CSVRPRGSYNEQFF.

The chain employs TRBV18 and TRBJ2-1; TRBD2 matches at 7 bases. This CDR3 comprises 15 residues. Germline assignment: CDR1 KGHSH and CDR2 LQKENI. V lost 2 bases, J lost 5 bases, and 6 bases stayed unmatched. The CDR3 DNA is TGTGCCAGCTCACCAGCAGCGGGGACGGACAATGAGCAGTTCTTC. Translation: CASSPAAGTDNEQFF.

The CDR3 reads CASSPGRVETDTQYF. DNA of the CDR3: TGTGCCAGCTCACCAGGCCGGGTCGAGACAGATACGCAGTATTTT. The chain joins TRBV18 to TRBJ2-3; D is ambiguous. CDR1 and CDR2 from the germline V gene are KGHSH and LQKENI. The CDR3 has 15 residues. Trimming left V 2 bases short and J 3 bases short, with 12 bases between.

The V call is TRBV27, the J call TRBJ2-7; the match to TRBD2 covers 11 bases. This CDR3 has 15 amino acids. V gave up 5 bases and J gave up 4 bases; unmatched junction bases: 7. Germline lookup yields CDR1 MNHEY and CDR2 SMNVEV (reference sequence). CDR3 sequence reads: CASSPQTSGVYEQYF. The CDR3 DNA follows: TGTGCCAGCAGTCCCCAGACTAGCGGGGTGTACGAGCAGTACTTC.

This clone came up once. The V call is TRBV7-9, the J call TRBJ1-2, with D tentatively TRBD1 (6 bases). V was pared by 6 bases and J by 5 bases, with 16 bases between. The CDR3 is 14 residues long. Germline CDR1 reads SEHNR; CDR2 reads FQNEAQ (reference sequence). The CDR3: CASSVDRLIYGYTF. The CDR3 coding sequence is TGTGCCAGCAGTGTGGACAGATTGATATATGGCTACACCTTC.

The chain is built from TRBV12-5 and TRBJ2-3; D may be TRBD2 (5 bases). Germline V CDR1 and CDR2: LGHNT, FRNRAP. V shed 5 bases and J shed 0 bases, with 18 bases lying between them. The CDR3 runs to 17 residues. The CDR3, as DNA: TGTGCTAGTGGTCCGATCCCAGCGGAGGCTAGCACAGATACGCAGTATTTT. Its protein is CASGPIPAEASTDTQYF. Drawing the rest from reference TRBV12-5 and TRBJ2-3, the complete variable domain is DARVTQTPRHKVTEMGQEVTMRCQPILGHNTVFWYRQTMMQGLELLAYFRNRAPLDDSGMPKDRFSAEMPDATLATLKIQPSEPRDSAVYFCASGPIPAEASTDTQYFGPGTRLTVL.

The chain is built from TRBV30 and TRBJ1-6, with a weak D call TRBD1 (5 bases). The germline CDR1 and CDR2 sequences are GTSNPN and SVGIG (reference sequence). Trimming shortened V by 0 bases and J by 0 bases, and 18 bases separated the two germline ends. This CDR3 contains 19 residues. The DNA for the CDR3 is TGTGCCTGGAGTGTAGGCCTTTATAGGGGCGACTCCTATAATTCACCCCTCCACTTT. It is translated as CAWSVGLYRGDSYNSPLHF.

This chain connects TRBV6-5 to TRBJ1-2, with D maybe TRBD1 (5 bases). The CDR3 runs 15 residues. V dropped 5 bases and J dropped 2 bases, with 15 bases sitting between them. Germline CDR1 is MNHEY and CDR2 is SVGAGI. CDR3 sequence reads: CASSPAQTANYGYTF. CDR3 in DNA: TGTGCCAGCAGTCCAGCGCAGACAGCCAACTATGGCTACACCTTC.

The chain combines TRBV4-3 with TRBJ2-2; D unresolved. Per the germline V gene, CDR1 is LGHNA and CDR2 is YSLEER. CDR3 length: 14 amino acids. The V end was cut by 1 base, the J end by 0 bases, with 3 bases between. This chain's CDR3 is CASSQVANTGELFF. DNA for the CDR3: TGCGCCAGCAGCCAAGTAGCGAACACCGGGGAGCTGTTTTTT.

Many counts were recorded for this clone. The chain has TRBV2 and TRBJ2-5; 12 bases map to TRBD2. The J segment lost 2 bases and the V segment lost 6 bases, leaving 4 bases of the junction unmatched. The CDR3 totals 15 residues. Germline CDR1 is SNHLY and CDR2 is FYNNEI. The CDR3 loop reads CASRKTSGGQETQYF. CDR3 coding DNA: TGTGCCAGCAGGAAGACTAGCGGGGGACAAGAGACCCAGTACTTC.

As DNA, the CDR3 is TGTGCCAGCAGCACTTCCGGGGTCCAAGAGACCCAGTACTTC. As protein: CASSTSGVQETQYF. The chain joins TRBV7-2 to TRBJ2-5; D perhaps matches TRBD2 (5 bases). The length of the CDR3 is 14 residues. CDR1 and CDR2 from the germline V gene are SGHTA and FQGNSA. The germline V and J ends were trimmed by 5 bases and 1 base, with 11 bases remaining between them. The full variable domain, with the rest looked up from reference TRBV7-2 and TRBJ2-5, is GAGVSQSPSNKVTEKGKDVELRCDPISGHTALYWYRQSLGQGLEFLIYFQGNSAPDKSGLPSDRFSAERTGGSVSTLTIQRTQQEDSAVYLCASSTSGVQETQYFGPGTRLLVL.

V usage is TRBV6-4 and J usage is TRBJ2-1; 11 positions agree with TRBD2. V lost 6 bases and J lost 4; bases outside the gene matches: 5. The V gene's germline CDR1 is MRHNA and CDR2 SNTAGT. The CDR3 has 15 residues. CDR3 protein: CASRDLAGGYNEQFF. CDR3 sequence (DNA): TGTGCCAGCAGGGATCTAGCGGGGGGATACAATGAGCAGTTCTTC.

The chain recombines TRBV6-5 with TRBJ2-7; no reliable D call. CDR1 and CDR2 (germline): MNHEY, SVGAGI. There are 14 residues in the CDR3. V was cut by 2 bases and J by 4 bases, with 12 bases left in between. The CDR3 DNA follows: TGTGCCAGCAGTTACCTCTCCACATTTTACGAGCAGTACTTC. This sequence encodes CASSYLSTFYEQYF.

This chain links TRBV6-5 with TRBJ2-3, with 7 bases aligning to TRBD1. In germline, CDR1 is MNHEY, CDR2 SVGAGI. J was trimmed by 1 base and V by 6 bases; bases with no gene match: 7. The CDR3 sequence is 15 residues long. CDR3 protein: CASRTGTDGTDTQYF. DNA of the CDR3: TGTGCCAGCAGGACTGGGACAGACGGCACAGATACGCAGTATTTT.

Worth noting for this clone: The same CDR3 arises from other DNA sequences in this sample as well. This sequence joins TRBV19 and TRBJ2-1; 8 positions agree with TRBD2. The germline V gene has CDR1 LNHDA and CDR2 SQIVND (reference sequence). The CDR3 extends over 15 amino acids. The V and J ends lost 3 bases and 3 bases, in that order; junction bases with no gene match: 4. The CDR3 here is CASSIAGGFYNEQFF. In nucleotides, the CDR3 is TGTGCCAGTAGTATCGCGGGGGGCTTCTACAATGAGCAGTTCTTC.

The V call is TRBV5-1, the J call TRBJ2-3, with D unresolved. Germline CDR1 is SGHRS and CDR2 is YFSETQ. This CDR3 region has 14 residues. The V end was cut by 0 bases, the J end by 0 bases, with 5 bases between. CDR3 region: CASSLVASTDTQYF. The CDR3 nucleotides are TGCGCCAGCAGCTTGGTAGCTAGCACAGATACGCAGTATTTT. The variable domain in full, with the rest retrieved from reference TRBV5-1 and TRBJ2-3, is KAGVTQTPRYLIKTRGQQVTLSCSPISGHRSVSWYQQTPGQGLQFLFEYFSETQRNKGNFPGRFSGRQFSNSRSEMNVSTLELGDSALYLCASSLVASTDTQYFGPGTRLTVL.

The V and J genes are TRBV21-1 and TRBJ1-1. TRBV21-1 is reported as a pseudogene. This CDR3 comprises 22 residues. DNA for the CDR3: TGTGCCAGCAGCCCAAAAAAGAGGTCGCGGTGCACGGTCGGAAAGTTGAACACTGAAGCTTTCTTT. Its translation is CASSPKKRSRCTVGKLNTEAFF.

The V gene is TRBV6-1, the J gene TRBJ2-1; 9 bases are shared with TRBD2. This CDR3 is built from 15 residues. V trimming: 0 bases; J trimming: 3 bases; junction bases outside the gene matches: 0. Germline V gene sequence: CDR1 MNHNS, CDR2 SASEGT. CDR3 sequence: CASSEAAGGYNEQFF. The CDR3 coding sequence is TGTGCCAGCAGTGAAGCAGCGGGGGGCTACAATGAGCAGTTCTTC.

The chain recombines TRBV19 with TRBJ2-1, with D maybe TRBD1 (5 bases). This CDR3 has 15 residues. CDR1 is LNHDA, CDR2 SQIVND, per germline (reference sequence). V lost 2 bases to trimming and J lost 5 bases, with 13 bases between them. CDR3 loop: CASSISQDTDNEQFF. The CDR3 nucleotides are TGTGCCAGTAGTATATCTCAGGACACCGACAATGAGCAGTTCTTC.

V is TRBV6-5 and J is TRBJ2-1; 10 nucleotides align to TRBD2. CDR3 length equals 13 residues. The germline V gene encodes CDR1 MNHEY and CDR2 SVGAGI. V trimming: 6 bases; J trimming: 10 bases; junction bases outside the gene matches: 6. Here the CDR3 reads CASRLAGAVEQFF. In DNA, the CDR3 is TGTGCCAGCAGGCTAGCGGGGGCAGTAGAGCAGTTCTTC.

The chain combines TRBV7-6 with TRBJ1-1; tentatively, D is TRBD1 (5 bases). Per germline, CDR1 SGHVS and CDR2 FNYEAQ. There are 16 residues in the CDR3. Trimming cost V 2 bases and J 1 base, with 14 bases left between them. Written as DNA, the CDR3 is TGTGCCAGCAGCTTAAATTTAGGGGAGGGGAACACTGAAGCTTTCTTT. It encodes CASSLNLGEGNTEAFF.

The rearrangement joins TRBV10-3 to TRBJ2-1; possible D gene TRBD1, 6 bases. Germline loops: CDR1 ENHRY, CDR2 SYGVKD. The CDR3 sequence is 16 residues long. Trimming took off 0 bases at V and 6 bases at J, with 15 bases between the two ends. DNA for the CDR3: TGTGCCATCAGTGAGTCAGGTCAGGGGTTGGTCAATGAGCAGTTCTTC. The encoded protein is CAISESGQGLVNEQFF.

This chain joins TRBV5-1 and TRBJ2-1; a possible D gene is TRBD2 (5 bases). The germline gives CDR1 SGHRS, CDR2 YFSETQ. This CDR3 comprises 16 residues. V was pared by 2 bases and J by 5 bases, with 17 bases between. The CDR3 region has the DNA TGCGCCAGCAGCTTATCGCGGGTGGGGATCAACAATGAGCAGTTCTTC. Amino acids: CASSLSRVGINNEQFF.

The chain carries TRBV21-1 and TRBJ2-3; the table's D call, TRBD2, has no DNA check behind it. TRBV21-1 is recorded as a pseudogene. This CDR3 comprises 16 residues. The CDR3 DNA is TGTGCCAGCAGCACTCCCTCGGGACTTAATACAGATACGCAGTATTTT. Translation: CASSTPSGLNTDTQYF.

The chain joins TRBV2 to TRBJ2-5, with 7 bases fitting TRBD1. Trimming took 5 bases from V and 4 from J; bases not matched to a gene: 4. Germline V lookup: CDR1 SNHLY, CDR2 FYNNEI. The CDR3 has 13 amino acids. CDR3 loop: CASSTTGRETQYF. In DNA form, the CDR3 reads TGTGCCAGCAGTACGACAGGGCGAGAGACCCAGTACTTC.

J is TRBJ1-2 and V is TRBV5-4, with 9 bases that match TRBD1. This CDR3 spans 18 amino acids. Trimming at V came to 0 bases and at J to 6 bases, leaving 15 bases not matched to a gene. Germline assignment: CDR1 SGHNT and CDR2 YYREEE (reference sequence). CDR3 amino acids: CASSLVRTGGAYYDGYTF. Written as DNA, the CDR3 is TGTGCCAGCAGCTTGGTCAGAACAGGGGGCGCGTACTATGATGGCTACACCTTC.